The entry below gives a single TCR beta chain sequence along with its context. This sample stems from a study of shared clonotypes between healthy human individuals. It was into CD45RA+ naive and CD45RA-negative memory subsets that the CD4+ cells were split. Trimming stripped 2 bases from V and 7 bases from J, with 12 bases between. The germline CDR1 and CDR2 sequences are ENHRY and SYGVKD. The CDR3 extends over 14 amino acids. At the deep level, the assay was run. The authors split each subset's genomic DNA evenly across several immunoSEQ plates. Some clones are missing from TCRdb's copy, which holds only in-frame ones; the method was immunoSEQ multiplex PCR. The profile shows about 2.3 million clones, approximately 90% of them singletons.

The sample taken for sequencing was naive CD4+ T cells from PBMCs. Subset here: CD45RA+ positively selected. The rearrangement joins TRBV10-3 to TRBJ1-5; no definite D call. This TCR was sampled from a man aged 18 to 29 in good health. Some clones in this sample may be carry-over from other donors' samples. The CDR3 sequence is CAISEPGGGQPQHF. In nucleotides, the CDR3 is TGTGCCATCAGTGAGCCGGGCGGAGGACAGCCCCAGCATTTT.